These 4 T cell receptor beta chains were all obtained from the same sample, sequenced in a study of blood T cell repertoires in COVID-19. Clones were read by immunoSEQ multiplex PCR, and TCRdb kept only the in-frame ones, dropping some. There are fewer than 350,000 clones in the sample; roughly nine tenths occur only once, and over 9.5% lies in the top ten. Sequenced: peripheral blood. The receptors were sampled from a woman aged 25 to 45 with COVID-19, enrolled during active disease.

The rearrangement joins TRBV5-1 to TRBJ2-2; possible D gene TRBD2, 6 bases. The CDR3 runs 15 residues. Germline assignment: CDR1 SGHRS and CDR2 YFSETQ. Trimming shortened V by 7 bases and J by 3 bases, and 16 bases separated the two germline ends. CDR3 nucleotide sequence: TGCGCCAGCTACCGGGAGACCCCTTACACCGGGGAGCTGTTTTTT. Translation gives CASYRETPYTGELFF.

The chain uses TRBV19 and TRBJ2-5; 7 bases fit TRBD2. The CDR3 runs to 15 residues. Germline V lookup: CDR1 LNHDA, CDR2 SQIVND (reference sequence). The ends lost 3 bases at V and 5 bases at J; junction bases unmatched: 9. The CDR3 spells CASSMRGGPGETQYF. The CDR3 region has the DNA TGTGCCAGTAGTATGAGGGGAGGGCCGGGGGAGACCCAGTACTTC.

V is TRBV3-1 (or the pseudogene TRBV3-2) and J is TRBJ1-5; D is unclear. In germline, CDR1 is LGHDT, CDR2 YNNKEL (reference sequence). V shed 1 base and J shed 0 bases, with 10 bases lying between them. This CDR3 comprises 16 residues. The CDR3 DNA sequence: TGTGCCAGCAGCCAAGGCGGCGCTAATAGCAATCAGCCCCAGCATTTT. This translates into CASSQGGANSNQPQHF.

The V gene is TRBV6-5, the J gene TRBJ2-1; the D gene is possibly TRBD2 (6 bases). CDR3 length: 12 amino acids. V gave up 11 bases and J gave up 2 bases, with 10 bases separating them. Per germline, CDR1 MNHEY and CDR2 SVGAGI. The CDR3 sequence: CAAGSTYNEQFF. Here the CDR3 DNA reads TGTGCCGCGGGGTCGACCTACAATGAGCAGTTCTTC.